Below are 5 T cell receptor beta chains sequenced from a single sample in a study of cytomegalovirus exposure and HLA in healthy donors. The PCR made use of 60 Vbeta and 13 Jbeta primers. TCRdb's copy holds only in-frame clones and misses some; the assay was immunoSEQ multiplex PCR. The table includes 85,000 to 100,000 clones, roughly three quarters detected once. The specimen sequenced was PBMCs. These receptors were collected from an older woman in good health and CMV-seronegative.

The chain is built from TRBV12-5 and TRBJ2-5, with TRBD2 matching 9 bases. The CDR3 spans 15 residues. The germline V gene has CDR1 LGHNT and CDR2 FRNRAP. The V gene end was trimmed by 7 bases and the J gene end by 6 bases; junction bases not matched to a gene: 12. The CDR3 sequence is CASAPSAGGMQTQYF. The CDR3 nucleotides are TGTGCTAGTGCACCTTCGGCGGGGGGGATGCAGACCCAGTACTTC.

The chain recombines TRBV5-6 with TRBJ2-7; possibly TRBD1 for D (6 bases). The CDR3 is 17 amino acids. V was trimmed by 3 bases and J by 2 bases, leaving 21 bases between them. Per the germline V gene, CDR1 is SGHDT and CDR2 is YYEEEE. The CDR3 is CASSSTGTRGVTYEQYF. The CDR3 nucleotides read TGTGCCAGCAGCTCGACCGGGACCAGGGGCGTCACCTACGAGCAGTACTTC. Drawing the rest from reference TRBV5-6 and TRBJ2-7, the complete variable domain is DAGVTQSPTHLIKTRGQQVTLRCSPKSGHDTVSWYQQALGQGPQFIFQYYEEEERQRGNFPDRFSGHQFPNYSSELNVNALLLGDSALYLCASSSTGTRGVTYEQYFGPGTRLTVT.

The chain is built from TRBV7-2 and TRBJ2-1; TRBD2 agrees at 14 bases. CDR3 size: 14 residues. Germline V gene data show CDR1 as SGHTA and CDR2 as FQGNSA. V was pared by 2 bases and J by 11 bases, with 2 bases of the junction left unmatched. The DNA of the CDR3 is TGTGCCAGCAGCTTACGGACTAGCGGGGGGAAGCAGTTCTTC. As protein: CASSLRTSGGKQFF.

This chain uses TRBV4-3 with TRBJ2-1; TRBD2 is a possible D gene (6 bases). Trimming pared 5 bases from V and 6 bases from J, leaving 17 bases between. The germline V gene has CDR1 LGHNA and CDR2 YSLEER. There are 15 residues in the CDR3. For the CDR3, the DNA is TGCGCCAGCAGCTTAACGTCCTTCGGGGGCAATGAGCAGTTCTTC. Translated, it gives CASSLTSFGGNEQFF.

V usage is TRBV28 and J usage is TRBJ2-6; D possibly corresponds to TRBD1 (6 bases). Germline values: CDR1 MDHEN, CDR2 SYDVKM. V lost 2 bases to trimming and J lost 1 base, with 15 bases between them. The CDR3 loop spans 18 amino acids. The CDR3 DNA is TGTGCCAGCAGTTTAGCAGGGGTTTTTTCGTCTGGGGCCAACGTCCTGACTTTC. Encoded protein: CASSLAGVFSSGANVLTF.